Listed here are 3 T cell receptor beta chains from one sample, sequenced in a study of T cells in Graves' hyperthyroidism and ophthalmopathy. Researchers amplified the TCR beta CDR3 regions from RNA transcripts. First-round RT-PCR of the TCR CDR3 relied on the HTBI primer set. TCRdb reanalysed the multiplex PCR reads using MiXCR and keeps one entry per CDR3 protein. This table holds 450,000 to 500,000 distinct CDR3 sequences, approximately 23% found once. Sequenced sample: blood. The receptors come from a woman in her seventies with Graves' ophthalmopathy.

This clonotype has more than one count but fewer than ten. This chain links TRBV18 with TRBJ2-2, with D possibly matching TRBD2 (6 bases). This CDR3 has 15 amino acids. V was cut by 5 bases and J by 6 bases, with 16 bases left in between. CDR1 is KGHSH, CDR2 LQKENI, per germline. CDR3 sequence reads: CASSSAGRWPGELFF. The CDR3 DNA reads TGTGCCAGCTCATCGGCGGGACGCTGGCCCGGGGAGCTGTTTTTT.

The chain uses TRBV11-2 and TRBJ1-2; 7 bases line up with TRBD1. CDR3 length: 13 amino acids. Germline CDR1 and CDR2: SGHAT and FQNNGV. With 8 bases clipped from V and 7 bases from J, the junction kept 10 bases outside the gene matches. The CDR3 sequence: CASDPGTVTGYTF. CDR3 bases: TGTGCCAGCGACCCCGGGACAGTAACTGGCTACACCTTC.

This clonotype was seen only a few times. The chain carries TRBV12-3 or TRBV12-4 and TRBJ1-5; weak D call: TRBD1 (6 bases). The V end lost 5 bases, the J end lost 7 bases, and 15 bases lay between the germline ends. This CDR3 comprises 14 residues. CDR3 sequence (DNA): TGTGCCAGCAGTGACCTTAGGGGGGACCAGCCCCAGCATTTT. Amino acid sequence: CASSDLRGDQPQHF.